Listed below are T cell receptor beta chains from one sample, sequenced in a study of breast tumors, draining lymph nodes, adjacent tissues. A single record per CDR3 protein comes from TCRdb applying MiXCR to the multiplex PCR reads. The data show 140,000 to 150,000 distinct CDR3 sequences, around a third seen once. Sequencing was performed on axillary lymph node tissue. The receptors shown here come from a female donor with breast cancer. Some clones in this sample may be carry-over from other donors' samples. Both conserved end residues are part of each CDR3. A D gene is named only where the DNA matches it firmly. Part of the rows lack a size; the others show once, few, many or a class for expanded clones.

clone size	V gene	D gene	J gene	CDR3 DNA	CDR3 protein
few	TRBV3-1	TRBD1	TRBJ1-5	TGTGCCAGCAGCCAAACAGGGGCCCGGCAGCCCCAGCATTTT	CASSQTGARQPQHF
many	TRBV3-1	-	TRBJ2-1	TGTGCCAGCAGCCGAGGCGGGTCCGTCGGTGAGCAGTTCTTC	CASSRGGSVGEQFF
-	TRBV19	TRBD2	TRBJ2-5	TGTGCCAGCAGCTCGTTTCCGGGACTAGCGGGGGGGTACGGAGAGACCCAGTACTTC	CASSSFPGLAGGYGETQYF
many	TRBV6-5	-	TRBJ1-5	TGTGCCACCAGGTTAAACGGGCAGGGGAATCAGCCCCAGCATTTT	CATRLNGQGNQPQHF
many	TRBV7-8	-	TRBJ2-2	TGTGCCAGCAGCTTAGCGACAGAGACCGGGGAGCTGTTTTTT	CASSLATETGELFF
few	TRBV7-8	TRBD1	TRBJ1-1	TGTGCCAGCAGCCTGGGGACAGGGCCCGTGAACACTGAAGCTTTCTTT	CASSLGTGPVNTEAFF
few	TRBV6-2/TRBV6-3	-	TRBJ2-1	TGTGCCAGCAGTCACTCCGCTGGGGGGGGGCTTCGGAATGAGCAGTTCTTC	CASSHSAGGGLRNEQFF
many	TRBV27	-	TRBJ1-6	TGTGCCAGCAGCCCCCCGGGCGGCAGGCCCCTCCACTTT	CASSPPGGRPLHF
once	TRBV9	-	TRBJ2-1	TGTGCCAGCAGCGTTGCAGGACAGATCTCCTACAATGAGCAGTTCTTC	CASSVAGQISYNEQFF
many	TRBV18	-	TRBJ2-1	TGTGCCAGCTCACCTGGGGATGAGCAGTTCTTC	CASSPGDEQFF
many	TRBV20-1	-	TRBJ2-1	TGCAGTGCGGAGCGACAGAACAATGAGCAGTTCTTC	CSAERQNNEQFF
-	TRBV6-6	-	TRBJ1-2	TGTGCCAGCACCGAGGAGGGCAGATACTATGGCTACGCCTTC	CASTEEGRYYGYAF
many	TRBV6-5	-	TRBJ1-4	TGTGCCAGCAGTTACTCGGGGGTGACTAATGAAAAACTGTTTTTT	CASSYSGVTNEKLFF
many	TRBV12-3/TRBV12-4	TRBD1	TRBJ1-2	TGTGCCAGCAGAGAGTTGCAGGGACAGGGCTACACCTTC	CASRELQGQGYTF
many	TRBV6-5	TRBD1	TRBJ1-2	TGTGCCAGCAGGACTCACGACAGGGAGCGAGGCTACACCTTC	CASRTHDRERGYTF
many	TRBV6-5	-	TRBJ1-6	TGTGCCAGCAGTTACGAGGCGAATTCACCCCTCCACTTT	CASSYEANSPLHF
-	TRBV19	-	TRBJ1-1	TGTGCCAGTGGAAGGAACACTGAAGCTTTCTTT	CASGRNTEAFF
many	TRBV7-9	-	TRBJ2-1	TGTGCCAGCAGCCGCCTAGCGTCCAATGAGCAGTTCTTC	CASSRLASNEQFF
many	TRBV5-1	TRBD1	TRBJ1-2	TGCGCCAGCAGCTTGTCTCCTCTCGAAACAGGGGACTACTATGGCTACACCTTC	CASSLSPLETGDYYGYTF
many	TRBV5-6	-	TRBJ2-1	TGTGCCAGCAGCGCGGGATGGGGTTCCTACAATGAGCAGTTCTTC	CASSAGWGSYNEQFF
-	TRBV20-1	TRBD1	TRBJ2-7	TGCAGTGCTAGTCCCAAGGGGACAGCCTACGAGCAGTACTTC	CSASPKGTAYEQYF
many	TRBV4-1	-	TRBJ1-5	TGCGCCAGCAGCCAAGGAGAGTTCAGGGGAGAGAGTCAGCCCCAGCATTTT	CASSQGEFRGESQPQHF
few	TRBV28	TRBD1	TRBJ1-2	TGTGCCAGCAGTTCCGGGACAGGGGCAATTGGCTACACCTTC	CASSSGTGAIGYTF
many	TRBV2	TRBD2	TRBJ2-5	TGTGCCAGCAGTCCAGGACTAGCTCTTGGAGAGACCCAGTACTTC	CASSPGLALGETQYF
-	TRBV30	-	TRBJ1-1	TGTGCCTGGAGTAAATCTGACTTCGGGATGTTGTACACTGAAGCTTTCTTT	CAWSKSDFGMLYTEAFF
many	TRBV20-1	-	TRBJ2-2	TGCAGTGCTACAAGTACCAACACCGGGGAGCTGTTTTTT	CSATSTNTGELFF
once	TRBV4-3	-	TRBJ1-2	TGCGCCAGCAGCCAGGGAGGGGGTAGGGGGTTAGACTATGGCTACACCTTC	CASSQGGGRGLDYGYTF
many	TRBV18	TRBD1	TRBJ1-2	TGTGCCAGCTCACCAAGTGGACAGGGAGGTGACTATGGCTACACCTTC	CASSPSGQGGDYGYTF
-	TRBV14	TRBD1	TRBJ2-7	TGTGCCGGCAGCAGGCCGGGACAGGGGATTTACGAGCAGTACTTC	CAGSRPGQGIYEQYF
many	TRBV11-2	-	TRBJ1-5	TGTGCCAGCAGCCCTCGGGATCAGCCCCAGCATTTT	CASSPRDQPQHF
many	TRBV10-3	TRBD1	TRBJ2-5	TGTGCCATCAGTGGACAGGGGGAGACCCAGTACTTC	CAISGQGETQYF
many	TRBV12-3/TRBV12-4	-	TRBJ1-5	TGTGCCAGCAGCGGACAGCAATATAGCAATCAGCCCCAGCATTTT	CASSGQQYSNQPQHF
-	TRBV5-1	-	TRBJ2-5	TGCGCCAGCAGCCCCGACCGGGACCAGCCCCAGTACTTC	CASSPDRDQPQYF
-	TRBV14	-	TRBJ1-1	TGTGCCAGCAGCCGTAAAGGGGTAAACACTGAAGCTTTCTTT	CASSRKGVNTEAFF
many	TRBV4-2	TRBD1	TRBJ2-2	TGTGCCAGCAGCCGTCAATTCGGGACAGGGGAGGGTGGCACCGGGGAGCTGTTTTTT	CASSRQFGTGEGGTGELFF
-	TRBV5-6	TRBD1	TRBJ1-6	TGTGCCAGCAGCCCAGCTTCCGGGACAGGGGGTTCACCCCTCCACTTT	CASSPASGTGGSPLHF
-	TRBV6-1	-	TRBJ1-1	TGTGCCAGCAGTTCCGGGAGCATGAACACTGAAGCTTTCTTT	CASSSGSMNTEAFF
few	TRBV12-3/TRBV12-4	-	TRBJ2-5	TGTGCCAGCAGGGGGACCCAGTACTTC	CASRGTQYF
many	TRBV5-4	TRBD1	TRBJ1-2	TGTGCCAGCAGCCAACCCGACAGGGAGGATGGCTACACCTTC	CASSQPDREDGYTF